The clone carrying this TCR beta chain was picked up a small number of times. Its antigen is unknown. The CDR3 runs to 12 residues. CDR1 and CDR2 (germline): SGHRS, YFSETQ. V was trimmed by 5 bases and J by 2 bases, leaving 8 bases between them. The sequenced template was cDNA made from the entire isolated RNA. The protocol was immunoSEQ multiplex PCR, while the TCRdb copy is restricted to in-frame clones and leaves out a portion. Of about 930,000 clones listed, roughly a sixth were seen once; the top ten hold 0.02% to 0.03%. This record comes from a study of beta chain features in type 1 diabetes. On the study more broadly: Examination spanned 100 million to 120 million sorted cells from all samples.

General observations from the study: Moderate but significant shortening of TCRB CDR3s was recorded in all four CD4+ subsets from Type 1 diabetes patients. Any HLA-type effect on TCRB rearrangement remained unresolved here.

The specimen sequenced was naive CD4+ T cells from blood. The chain has TRBV5-1 and TRBJ2-7; D ambiguous. This sequence was found in a woman younger than 35 in good health. This chain's CDR3 is CASRSGTYEQYF. CDR3 sequence (DNA): TGCGCCAGCAGGTCAGGAACCTACGAGCAGTACTTC.